The clone carrying this TCR beta chain was seen more than once but under ten times. Its specificity is not known. The sample is drawn from a study of T-cell memory formation after mild COVID-19. Looking at the study overall: TCR clusters mostly belonged to single donors. Study outcomes and limitations: Some clones that responded were present in memory (sampled pre-infection), which suggests cross-reactive memory joined.

5'RACE primed from the constant segment yielded TCR alpha and TCR beta cDNA libraries bearing sample barcodes and UMIs. TCRdb recomputed calls from the 5' RACE reads with MiXCR, one row per CDR3 protein. The sample lists some 88,000 distinct CDR3 sequences; roughly 23% were seen once. The CDR3 runs to 15 residues. Trimming stripped 0 bases from V and 0 bases from J, with 8 bases between. Germline V gene sequence: CDR1 SGHVS, CDR2 FQNEAQ. This TCR was recovered from a man aged 18 to 35 who had mild COVID-19 (a few samples of this study predate the infection). Cell type and time point are not known. Input material: PBMCs or a T cell subset sorted from them (not recorded which). The V gene is TRBV7-8, the J gene TRBJ2-5; D gene ambiguous. The CDR3 DNA reads as TGTGCCAGCAGCTTAGCGGTGGGGTACCAAGAGACCCAGTACTTC. Protein product: CASSLAVGYQETQYF.